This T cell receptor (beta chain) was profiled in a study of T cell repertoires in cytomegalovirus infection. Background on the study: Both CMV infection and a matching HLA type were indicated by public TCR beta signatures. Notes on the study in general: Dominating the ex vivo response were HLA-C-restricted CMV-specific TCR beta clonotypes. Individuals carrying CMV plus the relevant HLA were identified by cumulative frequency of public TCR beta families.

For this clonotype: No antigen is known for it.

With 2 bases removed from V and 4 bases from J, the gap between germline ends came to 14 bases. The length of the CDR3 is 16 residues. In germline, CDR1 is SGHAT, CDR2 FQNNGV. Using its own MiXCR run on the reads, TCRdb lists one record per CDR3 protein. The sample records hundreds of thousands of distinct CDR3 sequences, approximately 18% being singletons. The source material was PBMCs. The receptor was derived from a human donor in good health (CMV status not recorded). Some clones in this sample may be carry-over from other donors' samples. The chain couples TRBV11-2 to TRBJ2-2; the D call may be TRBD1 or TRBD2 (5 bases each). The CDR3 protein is CASSLFGDGGTGELFF. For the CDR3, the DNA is TGTGCCAGCAGCTTATTTGGGGACGGTGGCACCGGGGAGCTGTTTTTT.